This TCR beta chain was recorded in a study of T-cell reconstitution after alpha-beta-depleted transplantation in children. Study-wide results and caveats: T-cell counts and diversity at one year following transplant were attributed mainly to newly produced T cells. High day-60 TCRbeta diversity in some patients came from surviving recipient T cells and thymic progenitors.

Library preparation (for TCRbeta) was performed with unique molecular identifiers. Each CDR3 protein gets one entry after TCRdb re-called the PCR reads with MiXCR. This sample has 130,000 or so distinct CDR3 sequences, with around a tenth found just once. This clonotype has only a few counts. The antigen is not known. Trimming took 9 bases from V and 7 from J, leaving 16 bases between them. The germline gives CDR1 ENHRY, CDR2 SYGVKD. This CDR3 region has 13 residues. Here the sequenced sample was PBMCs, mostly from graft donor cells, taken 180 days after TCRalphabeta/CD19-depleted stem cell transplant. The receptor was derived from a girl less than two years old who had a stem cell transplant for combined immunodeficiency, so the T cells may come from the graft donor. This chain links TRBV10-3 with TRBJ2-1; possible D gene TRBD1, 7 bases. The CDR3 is CAIARGVRNEQFF. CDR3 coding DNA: TGTGCCATAGCCAGGGGGGTTCGAAATGAGCAGTTCTTC.